The rows below give T cell receptor beta chains drawn from one sample of a study of T cells in localized non-small cell lung cancer. Data came from immunoSEQ multiplex PCR; TCRdb stores just in-frame clones and leaves some out. The profile shows some 1,200 clones, around 30% of them singletons. Source: normal lung tissue next to the tumor, taken before any cancer treatment. All receptors come from a man aged 40 to 70 with stage I squamous cell lung carcinoma. CDR3s include the opening cysteine and the closing phenylalanine or tryptophan. Each record gives: V gene, D gene, clone size, J gene, CDR3 DNA, CDR3 protein. The D gene is left open where the match is weak. Size is omitted from some rows. Given values are once, few, many or a class for expanded clones.

v_call: TRBV18
d_call: -
clone_size: once
j_call: TRBJ2-7
cdr3_nt: TGTGCCAGCTCACCACCTCGGGGGACAGCCTACGAGCAGTACTTC
cdr3_aa: CASSPPRGTAYEQYF

v_call: TRBV11-3
d_call: -
clone_size: few
j_call: TRBJ2-5
cdr3_nt: TGTGCCAGCAGCTTGGGCCCCGAGGCTAGGATAAAAGAGACCCAGTACTTC
cdr3_aa: CASSLGPEARIKETQYF

v_call: TRBV9
d_call: -
clone_size: -
j_call: TRBJ1-1
cdr3_nt: TGTGCCAGCCAAGGGACACCGAGCACTGAAGCTTTCTTT
cdr3_aa: CASQGTPSTEAFF

v_call: TRBV28
d_call: TRBD1
clone_size: -
j_call: TRBJ2-5
cdr3_nt: TGTGCCAGCAGCCGGGGACAGGGGAGAGAGACCCAGTACTTC
cdr3_aa: CASSRGQGRETQYF

v_call: TRBV2
d_call: -
clone_size: -
j_call: TRBJ2-3
cdr3_nt: TGTGCCAGCCCGCCCCAGGGAACAGATACGCAGTATTTT
cdr3_aa: CASPPQGTDTQYF

v_call: TRBV4-1
d_call: -
clone_size: -
j_call: TRBJ1-1
cdr3_nt: TGCGCCAGCAGCCAGCCCCAGGGTACTGAAGCTTTCTTT
cdr3_aa: CASSQPQGTEAFF

v_call: TRBV28
d_call: -
clone_size: -
j_call: TRBJ2-3
cdr3_nt: TGTGCCAGCAGCTCCGCAGGCGCGGCAGATACGCAGTATTTT
cdr3_aa: CASSSAGAADTQYF

v_call: TRBV30
d_call: -
clone_size: -
j_call: TRBJ2-7
cdr3_nt: TGTGCCTGGAGTACCGGGACACCCTTCTACGAGCAGTACTTC
cdr3_aa: CAWSTGTPFYEQYF

v_call: TRBV5-1
d_call: -
clone_size: -
j_call: TRBJ2-5
cdr3_nt: TGCGCCAGCAGCTCGTGGGGGCTGGGACAAGGGACCCAGTACTTC
cdr3_aa: CASSSWGLGQGTQYF

v_call: TRBV9
d_call: -
clone_size: few
j_call: TRBJ1-2
cdr3_nt: TGTGCCAGCAGCGTAGGGGTGCAGGGTAGCTACACCTTC
cdr3_aa: CASSVGVQGSYTF

v_call: TRBV11-3
d_call: -
clone_size: -
j_call: TRBJ2-1
cdr3_nt: TGTGCTAGCAGCTTATCGCGGGGAGCCGGCAATGAGCAGTTCTTC
cdr3_aa: CASSLSRGAGNEQFF

v_call: TRBV29-1
d_call: TRBD2
clone_size: -
j_call: TRBJ2-5
cdr3_nt: TGCAGCGTCTATAGCGGGGGCGAGACCCAGTACTTC
cdr3_aa: CSVYSGGETQYF

v_call: TRBV19
d_call: -
clone_size: once
j_call: TRBJ2-1
cdr3_nt: TGTGCCAGTAGTTCCGGAGGTGAGGAGCAGTTCTTC
cdr3_aa: CASSSGGEEQFF

v_call: TRBV10-3
d_call: TRBD1
clone_size: -
j_call: TRBJ2-7
cdr3_nt: TGTGCCATCAGTGAGCCCGGGACAGGGTCGGCCTACGAGCAGTACTTC
cdr3_aa: CAISEPGTGSAYEQYF

v_call: TRBV4-1
d_call: -
clone_size: -
j_call: TRBJ1-2
cdr3_nt: TGCGCCAGCAGCCAAGGTTTCTCCTATGGCTACACCTTC
cdr3_aa: CASSQGFSYGYTF

v_call: TRBV11-3
d_call: -
clone_size: medium-sized
j_call: TRBJ2-3
cdr3_nt: TGTGCCAGCAGCTTAGGGCGGGGATGGGATACGCAGTATTTT
cdr3_aa: CASSLGRGWDTQYF

v_call: TRBV14
d_call: TRBD1
clone_size: few
j_call: TRBJ1-6
cdr3_nt: TGTGCCAGCAGCCAGACCGGGACAGATAATTCACCCCTCCACTTT
cdr3_aa: CASSQTGTDNSPLHF

v_call: TRBV6-8
d_call: TRBD1
clone_size: -
j_call: TRBJ1-4
cdr3_nt: TGTGCCAGCAGTGACAGGGCTCCCCTTAATGAAAAACTGTTTTTT
cdr3_aa: CASSDRAPLNEKLFF

v_call: TRBV28
d_call: -
clone_size: few
j_call: TRBJ1-1
cdr3_nt: TGTGCCAGCAGTCTGGGGGGGAACACTGAAGCTTTCTTT
cdr3_aa: CASSLGGNTEAFF

v_call: TRBV9
d_call: TRBD2
clone_size: large
j_call: TRBJ2-3
cdr3_nt: TGTGCCAGCAGCTTCGGGACTAGCGGGGATACGCAGTATTTT
cdr3_aa: CASSFGTSGDTQYF

v_call: TRBV28
d_call: -
clone_size: -
j_call: TRBJ1-4
cdr3_nt: TGTGCCAGCTACGGGGGGCGGGCGGAAAAACTGTTTTTT
cdr3_aa: CASYGGRAEKLFF

v_call: TRBV6-8
d_call: -
clone_size: few
j_call: TRBJ1-2
cdr3_nt: TGTGCCAGCAGTAAATATTCGGGGGGGGCAGACTATGGCTACACCTTC
cdr3_aa: CASSKYSGGADYGYTF

v_call: TRBV6-8
d_call: -
clone_size: -
j_call: TRBJ1-2
cdr3_nt: TGTGCCAGCAGTTACTCGACGCAGGCAGTCTATGGCTACACCTTC
cdr3_aa: CASSYSTQAVYGYTF

v_call: TRBV11-3
d_call: -
clone_size: -
j_call: TRBJ1-1
cdr3_nt: TGTGCCAGCAGACTCGGGACGGTGAACACTGAAGCTTTCTTT
cdr3_aa: CASRLGTVNTEAFF

v_call: TRBV9
d_call: -
clone_size: -
j_call: TRBJ2-2
cdr3_nt: TGTGCCAGCAGCGTAGTCGGGGGCACGAACACCGGGGAGCTGTTTTTT
cdr3_aa: CASSVVGGTNTGELFF

v_call: TRBV11-3
d_call: TRBD1
clone_size: medium-sized
j_call: TRBJ1-2
cdr3_nt: TGTGCCAGCAGCCCGGGACAGGGAAACTATGGCTACACCTTC
cdr3_aa: CASSPGQGNYGYTF

v_call: TRBV5-1
d_call: -
clone_size: -
j_call: TRBJ1-1
cdr3_nt: TGCGCCAGCAGCTTGGACAGTGCGGTAGCTGAAGCTTTCTTT
cdr3_aa: CASSLDSAVAEAFF

v_call: TRBV22-1
d_call: -
clone_size: -
j_call: TRBJ1-5
cdr3_nt: TGTGCCAGCAGGAACAGGGGGGAAAATCAGCCCCAGCATTTT
cdr3_aa: CASRNRGENQPQHF

v_call: TRBV9
d_call: -
clone_size: few
j_call: TRBJ1-4
cdr3_nt: TGTGCCAGCAAGGAGTGGGCGACAACTAATGAAAAACTGTTTTTT
cdr3_aa: CASKEWATTNEKLFF

v_call: TRBV14
d_call: -
clone_size: -
j_call: TRBJ2-2
cdr3_nt: TGTGCCAGCAGCCAAGTTAGCAGGCGCCTATTCGCCGGGGAGCTGTTTTTT
cdr3_aa: CASSQVSRRLFAGELFF

v_call: TRBV19
d_call: TRBD2
clone_size: -
j_call: TRBJ2-5
cdr3_nt: TGTGCCAGTAGTCGCACGCCCGGGGGGCAAGAGACCCAGTACTTC
cdr3_aa: CASSRTPGGQETQYF

v_call: TRBV19
d_call: -
clone_size: -
j_call: TRBJ2-3
cdr3_nt: TGTGCCACCGGAGCCAGGGTAGGAGGGGATACGCAGTATTTT
cdr3_aa: CATGARVGGDTQYF

v_call: TRBV30
d_call: TRBD1
clone_size: -
j_call: TRBJ1-1
cdr3_nt: TGTGCCTGGGAACAGGGGGAGAACACTGAAGCTTTCTTT
cdr3_aa: CAWEQGENTEAFF

v_call: TRBV6-8
d_call: TRBD2
clone_size: -
j_call: TRBJ2-2
cdr3_nt: TGTGCCAGCAGTAGCGGGGGAGTAACCGGGGAGCTGTTTTTT
cdr3_aa: CASSSGGVTGELFF

v_call: TRBV12-5
d_call: -
clone_size: medium-sized
j_call: TRBJ1-2
cdr3_nt: TGTGCCGGCAGGGACCTACAAGGCTACACCTTC
cdr3_aa: CAGRDLQGYTF

v_call: TRBV29-1
d_call: TRBD1
clone_size: -
j_call: TRBJ1-1
cdr3_nt: TGCAGCGTTGCGACCGGGACAGGGGTACCTGAAGCTTTCTTT
cdr3_aa: CSVATGTGVPEAFF

v_call: TRBV5-1
d_call: TRBD1
clone_size: -
j_call: TRBJ1-1
cdr3_nt: TGCGCCAGTCTACCGGGACAGGGTGCCGGGGACACTGAAGCTTTCTTT
cdr3_aa: CASLPGQGAGDTEAFF

v_call: TRBV30
d_call: -
clone_size: large
j_call: TRBJ2-1
cdr3_nt: TGTGCCTGGAGCTATGGGGGCCGGAATGAGCAGTTCTTC
cdr3_aa: CAWSYGGRNEQFF

v_call: TRBV1
d_call: -
clone_size: few
j_call: TRBJ2-3
cdr3_nt: TGCGCCAGCAGCCAAGATAAGCGGGGTATGGATACGCAGTATTTT
cdr3_aa: CASSQDKRGMDTQYF

v_call: TRBV6-8
d_call: -
clone_size: medium-sized
j_call: TRBJ2-2
cdr3_nt: TGTGCCAGCACAGGGGTCGGGCCCGAGGGCGGGGAGCTGTTTTTT
cdr3_aa: CASTGVGPEGGELFF

v_call: TRBV30
d_call: -
clone_size: -
j_call: TRBJ1-3
cdr3_nt: TGTGCCTGGGCCGTTCCTTGGAGGGACTCTGGAAACACCATATATTTT
cdr3_aa: CAWAVPWRDSGNTIYF

v_call: TRBV28
d_call: -
clone_size: few
j_call: TRBJ1-1
cdr3_nt: TGTGCCAGCAGTTTGGGGCTCACTGAAGCTTTCTTT
cdr3_aa: CASSLGLTEAFF

v_call: TRBV11-3
d_call: TRBD2
clone_size: few
j_call: TRBJ2-1
cdr3_nt: TGTGCCAGCAACTATAGCGGGGGGGCCTACAATGAGCAGTTCTTC
cdr3_aa: CASNYSGGAYNEQFF

v_call: TRBV6-8
d_call: -
clone_size: -
j_call: TRBJ1-2
cdr3_nt: TGTGCCAGCAGGGGTCCGCCTCTAAACTATGGCTACACCTTC
cdr3_aa: CASRGPPLNYGYTF

v_call: TRBV29-1
d_call: TRBD1
clone_size: large
j_call: TRBJ2-7
cdr3_nt: TGCAGCCTCCGACTCCGAGGGACAGCATACGAGCAGTACTTC
cdr3_aa: CSLRLRGTAYEQYF

v_call: TRBV19
d_call: TRBD2
clone_size: -
j_call: TRBJ2-4
cdr3_nt: TGTGCCAGTAGTATACTCCGGGGTCGGGAGGGCGCGAACATTCAGTACTTC
cdr3_aa: CASSILRGREGANIQYF